The TCR beta chain under discussion was sequenced for a study of cytomegalovirus exposure and HLA in healthy donors. Study-wide results and limits: When analyzed later, a missense DCLRE1C variant was found to be linked to TCR beta V- and J-gene trimming.

PCR primers comprised 60 Vbeta and 13 Jbeta primers. Method: immunoSEQ multiplex PCR; TCRdb's copy keeps in-frame clones and lacks some. The table lists about 84,000 clones, roughly 61% of them singletons. The CDR3 runs to 14 residues. Germline V lookup: CDR1 SEHNR, CDR2 FQNEAQ (reference sequence). The ends lost 5 bases at V and 0 bases at J; junction bases unmatched: 4. About this clone itself: Its target is not known.

This sequence joins TRBV7-9 and TRBJ2-7; the match to TRBD2 covers 7 bases. The sequencing sample was made of PBMCs. The receptor was derived from a woman in her thirties or forties in good health and CMV-seropositive. The DNA for the CDR3 is TGTGCCAGCAGCCCGGCTAGCGGCTCCTACGAGCAGTACTTC. This gives the protein CASSPASGSYEQYF. Drawing the rest from reference TRBV7-9 and TRBJ2-7, the complete variable domain is DTGVSQNPRHKITKRGQNVTFRCDPISEHNRLYWYRQTLGQGPEFLTYFQNEAQLEKSRLLSDRFSAERPKGSFSTLEIQRTEQGDSAMYLCASSPASGSYEQYFGPGTRLTVT.